This T cell receptor beta chain was sequenced during a study of blood T cell repertoires in COVID-19. The CDR3 spans 15 residues. Trimming pared 1 base from V and 1 base from J, leaving 11 bases between. Germline V gene lookup returns CDR1 LGHDT and CDR2 YNNKEL (reference sequence). Seattle cases were enrolled at active infection and followed longitudinally. Per the original data handling: Amplification with reference gene primers provided the estimates of nucleated cell counts. Sequenced by immunoSEQ multiplex PCR; TCRdb stores in-frame clones only, minus some. V, J and clone size are taken as reported in that table, and D and trimming were inferred from the DNA itself. The table records about 80,000 clones, over 75% of them present only once.

Sequences were obtained from peripheral blood. V and J are TRBV3-1 (or the pseudogene TRBV3-2) and TRBJ2-7, with D possibly matching TRBD1 (6 bases). The TCR sequence derives from a man aged 50 or older with COVID-19, enrolled during active disease. DNA for the CDR3: TGTGCCAGCAGCCAAGGACCAGGGGTGTCCTACGAGCAGTACTTC. It yields the protein CASSQGPGVSYEQYF.